What follows describes a single TCR beta chain. Its antigen remains unidentified. The PCR was carried out with 60 Vbeta primers and 13 Jbeta primers. Data came from immunoSEQ multiplex PCR; TCRdb stores just in-frame clones and leaves some out. Here the sample spans roughly 200,000 clones, approximately 84% being singletons. The data belong to a study of cytomegalovirus exposure and HLA in healthy donors. Study-level findings and limits: A missense DCLRE1C variant was associated with V- and J-gene trimming of TCR beta chains in a later analysis, and an independent cohort replicated the association.

The receptor's source is a woman aged 40 to 50 in good health and CMV-seronegative. The source material was PBMCs.

CDR3 in DNA: TGTGCCAGTAGTATTTCCGGGGACACTGAAGCTTTCTTT. This translates into CASSISGDTEAFF. This sequence joins TRBV19 and TRBJ1-1; the D is unclear. Germline V gene data show CDR1 as LNHDA and CDR2 as SQIVND (reference sequence). The CDR3 is 13 residues long. V gave up 3 bases and J gave up 3 bases, with 8 bases separating them.